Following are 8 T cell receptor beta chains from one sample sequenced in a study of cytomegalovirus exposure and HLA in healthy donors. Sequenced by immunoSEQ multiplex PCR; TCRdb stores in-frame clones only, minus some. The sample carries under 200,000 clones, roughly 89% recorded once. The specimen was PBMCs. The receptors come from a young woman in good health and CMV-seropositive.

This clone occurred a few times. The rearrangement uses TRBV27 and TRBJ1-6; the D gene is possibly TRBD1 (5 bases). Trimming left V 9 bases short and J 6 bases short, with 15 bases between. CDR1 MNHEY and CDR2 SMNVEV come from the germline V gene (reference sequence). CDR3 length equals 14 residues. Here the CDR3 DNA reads TGTGCCAGGAGGAAGTGGGGGGGTAATTCACCCCTCCACTTT. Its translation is CARRKWGGNSPLHF.

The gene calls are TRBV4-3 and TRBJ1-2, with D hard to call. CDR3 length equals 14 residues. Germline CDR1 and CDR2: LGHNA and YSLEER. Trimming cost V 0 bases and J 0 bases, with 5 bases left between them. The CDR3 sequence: CASSQDSSNYGYTF. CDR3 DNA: TGCGCCAGCAGCCAAGACAGTTCTAACTATGGCTACACCTTC.

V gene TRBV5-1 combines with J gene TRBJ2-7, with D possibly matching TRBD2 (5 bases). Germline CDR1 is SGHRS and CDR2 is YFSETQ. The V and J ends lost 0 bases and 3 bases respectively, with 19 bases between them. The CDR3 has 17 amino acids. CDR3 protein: CASSLESSRTHSYEQYF. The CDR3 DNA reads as TGCGCCAGCAGCTTGGAGTCGTCCAGGACTCACAGCTACGAGCAGTACTTC. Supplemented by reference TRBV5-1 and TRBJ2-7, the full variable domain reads KAGVTQTPRYLIKTRGQQVTLSCSPISGHRSVSWYQQTPGQGLQFLFEYFSETQRNKGNFPGRFSGRQFSNSRSEMNVSTLELGDSALYLCASSLESSRTHSYEQYFGPGTRLTVT.

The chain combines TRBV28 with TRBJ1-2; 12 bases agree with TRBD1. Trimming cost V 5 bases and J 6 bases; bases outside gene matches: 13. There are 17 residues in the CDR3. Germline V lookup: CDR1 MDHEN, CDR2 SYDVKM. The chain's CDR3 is CASSPAGTGGVGDGYTF. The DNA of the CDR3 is TGTGCCAGCAGTCCCGCCGGGACAGGGGGCGTAGGGGATGGCTACACCTTC.

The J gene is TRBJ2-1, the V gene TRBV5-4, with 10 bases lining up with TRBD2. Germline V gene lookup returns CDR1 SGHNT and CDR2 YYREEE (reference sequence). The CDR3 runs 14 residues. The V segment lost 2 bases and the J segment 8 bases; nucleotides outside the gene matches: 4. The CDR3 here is CASSFRTSGDEQFF. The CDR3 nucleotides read TGTGCCAGCAGCTTTAGGACTAGCGGCGATGAGCAGTTCTTC.

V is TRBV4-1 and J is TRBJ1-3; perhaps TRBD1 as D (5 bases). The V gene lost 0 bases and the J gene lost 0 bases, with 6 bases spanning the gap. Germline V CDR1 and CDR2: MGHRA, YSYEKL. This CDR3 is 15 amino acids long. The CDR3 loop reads CASSQETGSGNTIYF. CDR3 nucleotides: TGCGCCAGCAGCCAAGAAACAGGCTCTGGAAACACCATATATTTT.

CDR3 residues: CASSLTSGAQETQYF. The CDR3 DNA follows: TGCGCCAGCAGCTTGACTAGCGGGGCACAAGAGACCCAGTACTTC. The chain uses TRBV5-1 and TRBJ2-5, with 10 bases lining up with TRBD2. In germline, CDR1 is SGHRS, CDR2 YFSETQ. The length of the CDR3 is 15 residues. V lost 1 base, J lost 2 bases, and 2 bases stayed unmatched.

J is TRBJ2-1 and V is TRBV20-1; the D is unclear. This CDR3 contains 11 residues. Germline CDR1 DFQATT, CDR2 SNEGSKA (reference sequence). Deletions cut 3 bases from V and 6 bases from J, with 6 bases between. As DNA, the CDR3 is TGCAGTGCTAGTCCCCGCAATGAGCAGTTCTTC. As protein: CSASPRNEQFF.